The 5 T cell receptor beta chains listed next were all sequenced from one sample in a study of cytomegalovirus exposure and HLA in healthy donors. In the PCR, 60 Vbeta and 13 Jbeta primers were used. Here immunoSEQ multiplex PCR was the method, and the copy in TCRdb shows in-frame clones only, minus some. The repertoire has some 200,000 clones, 82% of them found once; the top ten carry 0.075% to 0.1%. The material sequenced was PBMCs. Source of these receptors: a boy aged 2 to 10 in good health and CMV-seronegative.

This chain joins TRBV7-9 and TRBJ2-3; TRBD1 matches at 7 bases. The ends lost 3 bases at V and 1 base at J; junction bases unmatched: 7. The length of the CDR3 is 16 residues. CDR1 and CDR2 from the germline V gene are SEHNR and FQNEAQ (reference sequence). The CDR3 is CASSFGDRDRTDTQYF. For the CDR3, the DNA is TGTGCCAGCAGCTTCGGCGACAGGGACCGCACAGATACGCAGTATTTT.

The rearrangement uses TRBV29-1 and TRBJ1-1, with unresolved D. The CDR3 loop spans 10 amino acids. Germline loops: CDR1 SQVTM, CDR2 ANQGSEA. Trimming stripped 7 bases from V and 11 bases from J, with 14 bases between. This CDR3 reads CSARPPGAFF. The CDR3 DNA follows: TGCAGCGCTCGACCCCCGGGGGCTTTCTTT.

This chain connects TRBV4-3 to TRBJ1-1; 7 bases agree with TRBD1. The CDR3 is 15 residues long. Per germline, CDR1 LGHNA and CDR2 YSLEER. Unmatched junction bases numbered 6, after V lost 3 bases and J lost 2 bases. CDR3 in amino acids: CASSQYQGGNTEAFF. For the CDR3, the DNA is TGCGCCAGCAGCCAGTACCAGGGGGGAAACACTGAAGCTTTCTTT.

The J gene is TRBJ2-5, the V gene TRBV5-6; possibly TRBD2 for D (5 bases). The germline CDR1 and CDR2 sequences are SGHDT and YYEEEE. V was pared by 2 bases and J by 4 bases, with 9 bases between. The CDR3 extends over 13 amino acids. DNA of the CDR3: TGTGCCAGCAGCTTTGGTGGGAGAGAGACCCAGTACTTC. Protein product: CASSFGGRETQYF.

The chain couples TRBV9 to TRBJ1-6; D not resolved. Germline V gene data show CDR1 as SGDLS and CDR2 as YYNGEE. V was shortened by 0 bases and J by 6 bases, with 13 bases between the two germline ends. The CDR3 sequence is 16 residues long. CDR3 region: CASSVGAHPRNSPLHF. The CDR3 nucleotides are TGTGCCAGCAGCGTAGGGGCGCATCCCCGTAATTCACCCCTCCACTTT. The full variable domain, its missing parts supplied by reference TRBV9 and TRBJ1-6, is DSGVTQTPKHLITATGQRVTLRCSPRSGDLSVYWYQQSLDQGLQFLIQYYNGEERAKGNILERFSAQQFPDLHSELNLSSLELGDSALYFCASSVGAHPRNSPLHFGNGTRLTVT.